The sequence of this T cell receptor beta chain was determined in a study of cytomegalovirus exposure and HLA in healthy donors (dated by TCRdb to the late 2010s). Notes on the research overall: In an earlier analysis of approximately 500 of the donors, less than 350 Gb of sequence data and 90 million to 130 million unique TCR beta sequences from 150 million to 200 million T cells were reported. Among the roughly 400 genotyped donors, around 81% belonged to the genetic ancestry cluster associated with self-reported Caucasian donors. The study combined high-throughput TCR immunosequencing, statistical association of individual TCRs with disease status, and machine learning to predict cytomegalovirus infection status. The number of typed donors differed by locus: 629-630 for A, B, C, DRB1 and DQB1; approximately 540 for DQA1; 606 for DPA1; and about 470 for DPB1. Both class I and class II loci were covered by HLA typing, at four-digit resolution. All discovery cohort repertoires had been generated using a single sequencing platform. Donor age, sex, ethnicity and CMV serostatus were compiled together with the repertoire data. An early release that covered fewer than 750 HLA-typed donors contained 250 to 350 gigabases of sequencing data and 70 million to 100 million unique TCR sequences. The study profiled the T cell repertoires of some 610 subjects by immunosequencing and related them to cytomegalovirus serostatus. To decide whether each TCR beta V gene segment behaved as functional or pseudogenic, an earlier analysis of approximately 590 of the donors relied on high-throughput TCR beta sequencing. Rather than using new phenotypic data, the later analysis identified candidate immune exposures from TCR beta sequences and from how often those sequences occurred across donors. Because of strong linkage in the cohort, five DR-DQ haplotypes were treated as single units for association and clustering. A later analysis re-analyzed previously published TCR beta repertoires from approximately 670 donors and added high-resolution HLA genotyping to study TCR occurrence patterns. Among a few hundred genotyped donors of the cohort, an average of roughly 240,000 unique TCR beta nucleotide sequences were sequenced per donor, 15% to 20% of them non-productive. Besides the first cohort of approximately 670 subjects, a separate validation cohort made up of roughly 120 different subjects was used. In a later genetic analysis, genome-wide SNP genotypes for 398 of the 666 donors were used, and that subset was treated as a discovery cohort. The study aimed to test whether cataloging public T cell receptors could reveal signatures of past pathogen exposure.

Per the germline V gene (reference sequence), MNHEY is the CDR1 and SMNVEV is the CDR2. V was cut back by 8 bases and J by 1 base, leaving a gap of 12 bases between them. Taken from cysteine to phenylalanine, the CDR3 has 13 residues. Of the read, only the CDR3 DNA is kept; its 39 bases are in frame from base 1. Broad study findings and their caveats: Seventeen rarely observed V segments, including chromosome 9 orphons, were excluded from the earlier analysis of several hundred of the donors because counts were too low. The cohort was sequenced for TCR beta chains only, and without alpha or paired-chain data the features that could be detected were limited. Because HLA typing was missing for some donors at each locus, association tests included only the typed subset. According to the authors, the approach could potentially be generalized to other disease states and immunological phenotypes. Across donors, most TCR sequences were observed very rarely, whereas some public TCRs were present in many individuals. Several of the top co-occurrence clusters appeared to be linked to parvovirus B19, influenza, CMV and Epstein-Barr virus, according to a later analysis. Three of the identified cytomegalovirus-associated TCR beta chains were confirmed in vitro to be specific for cytomegalovirus antigens. Linkage disequilibrium might explain the correlated functional status among segregating V segments, but an unknown experimental factor could not be ruled out. A further reported finding was that TCR beta sequences accurately predicted the HLA-A and HLA-B alleles for most subjects in the first cohort. Assigning TCR associations to individual alleles was difficult when HLA alleles, especially DR and DQ, strongly co-occurred. Compared with the approximately 710-donor mean, donors in an Asian-associated ancestry cluster had fewer N-insertions in productive TCRs, according to a later genetic analysis. Compared with equally common non-associated chains, HLA-associated TCR beta chains in a later analysis were more clonally expanded and had lower generation probabilities. In both the original and validation cohorts, the classifier was reported to diagnose cytomegalovirus status with high specificity and sensitivity. In a later analysis, the rate of TCR association differed among HLA loci, with DRB1 alleles having the most associated TCRs and HLA-C alleles having the fewest. The 87-base-pair reads could not distinguish some IMGT-functional V segments, including TRBV6-2 and TRBV6-3, so those segments were excluded. A cluster of highly shared sequence variants was judged likely to be a technical artifact of the sequencing pipeline. According to a later analysis, most CMV-associated TCR beta chains appeared to be HLA-restricted, and the HLA associations seemed to be driven largely by CMV exposure. Immune exposure information for the cohort was limited to CMV serostatus. V-gene and J-gene trimming of TCR beta chains was associated with a missense DCLRE1C variant in a later genetic analysis, and the association was replicated in an independent cohort. In an earlier analysis of around 500 of the donors, most TCR beta V segments appeared in productive rearrangements about 87% or about 30% of the time, broadly matching IMGT annotations. The study listed approximately 150 TCR beta chains as associated with cytomegalovirus. At a false discovery rate of 0.05, a later analysis linked under 20,000 TCR beta sequences to specific HLA alleles. Sequencing depth was assumed to be roughly uniform across donors in the presence/absence analyses, though that assumption may not hold.

Points on this clone: No cognate antigen has been identified for it. Within one base of it there is no much larger clone, and no base qualities were kept.

In total, fewer than 750 healthy bone marrow donors made up the cohort. Cohort members were all nominally healthy when sampled, although unrecorded immune exposures were likely present. The donor was CMV seronegative and was included in the group of a few hundred seronegative cohort members. Each donor provided a peripheral blood sample, and peripheral blood mononuclear cells were used for TCR beta sequencing. Genomic DNA was extracted from the blood cell samples with the Qiagen DNeasy Blood Extraction Kit. The library was produced with the immunoSEQ multiplex PCR assay. For the multiplex PCR, a mixture combining 60 forward primers for TCR Vbeta segments and 13 reverse primers for TCR Jbeta segments was used. The CDR3 region of rearranged TCR beta genes was amplified from genomic DNA by a multiplex PCR assay. On the Illumina HiSeq System, the amplified TCR beta libraries were sequenced as 87-base-pair reads. The authors' analysis ran thus. A later analysis counted approximately 84 million unique TCR beta chains across the 666 repertoires, and around 12 million of these chains were shared by at least two donors. Raw reads were error-corrected and collapsed into unique sequences with a nearest-neighbor algorithm that merged closely related sequences to remove PCR and sequencing errors. V, D and J gene segments were assigned by aligning CDR3 sequences to IMGT reference sequences. For a sequence to be retained, at least a six-nucleotide match to both a V gene segment and a J gene segment was required. A rearrangement was called productive if the CDR3 had no stop codons and remained in frame with V and J, and every other rearrangement was called non-productive. CDR3 was defined by IMGT convention, running from the second conserved V-encoded cysteine to the conserved J-encoded phenylalanine. In an earlier analysis of just under 600 of the donors, sequences lacking an unambiguous match to a single V gene segment were excluded. An earlier analysis of 587 of the donors called V segments functional above 56.7% productive rearrangements and segregating when the between-donor standard deviation exceeded 5%. A statistical classification framework was built to diagnose cytomegalovirus status from the catalog of TCR beta chain sequences. In a later analysis, V and J genes were assigned by comparing TCR nucleotide sequences against IMGT/GENE-DB human TR gene sequences. The TCRdist pipeline was used in a later analysis to assign CDR3 sequences and most-parsimonious VDJ recombination scenarios. In a later analysis, each TCR beta chain was defined by its CDR3 amino acid sequence together with its V-gene family, and reads lacking a unique V-gene family were excluded. A later analysis removed several hundred highly shared, low-generation-probability nucleotide sequences to deal with suspected cross-contamination and a sequencing artifact. A later analysis calculated a clonal expansion index for each public chain from normalized within-repertoire ranks of inferred template counts. In a later analysis, generation probabilities were computed with a VDJ recombination model fitted to out-of-frame rearrangements, and the resulting probabilities were checked against IGoR. Hypergeometric tests were used in a later analysis to score TCR-TCR, TCR-HLA and TCR-CMV co-occurrence, with a repertoire-size bias correction applied to the TCR pairs. To estimate false discovery rates, a later analysis permuted the HLA or CMV assignments 20 times. In a later analysis, co-occurring TCRs were grouped using DBSCAN, with TCRdist sequence similarity added in when clustering inside HLA-allele-positive subsets. Repertoires with fewer than 30,000 or more than 120,000 public chains were left out of co-occurrence clustering, as were about five repertoires with anomalous nucleotide sharing. TCRdb stores this immuneACCESS table with in-frame sequences only. Part of the clones is absent; in the studies checked, under half of the shortfall reflects unresolved V genes, and no reason is known for the rest. V and J calls and clone size are copied from that table; D and trimming were computed from the DNA. The sample includes approximately 150,000 clones, with around 75% observed a single time. The top ten clones comprise 2.5% to 3% of the sample.

The specimen was PBMCs. The chain uses TRBV27 and TRBJ2-7; D gene: possibly TRBD2, on 5 matching bases. This TCR derives from a woman aged 25 to 39 in good health and CMV-seronegative. The DNA is as follows: TGTGCCAGCTCAGAGAGGGTTTCCTACGAGCAGTACTTC. This encodes CASSERVSYEQYF.